What follows is one TCR beta chain and its context. The antigen is unknown. The germline CDR1 and CDR2 sequences are SGHNT and YENEEA. This CDR3 is built from 14 residues. V was clipped by 5 bases and J by 4 bases; unmatched bases: 6. Using immunoSEQ multiplex PCR, the repertoire was profiled, and TCRdb retains in-frame clones only, with some absent. The data contain roughly 48,000 clones, approximately 87% of them singletons. The sample belongs to a study of OX40 agonist ivuxolimab in advanced cancers. Study in general: Partial response was recorded in three patients: one hepatocellular carcinoma and two cutaneous melanoma cases.

Any history of autoimmune disease or systemic immunosuppression disqualified patients. Peripheral blood came from all dose cohorts at three timepoints. Study-wide points: Low normalized T-cell clonal expansion also characterized some of the nonresponders.

The chain recombines TRBV11-3 with TRBJ2-7; 9 positions match TRBD1. The source is an adult with an advanced solid tumor such as melanoma, head and neck, liver or kidney cancer. The sample in question was CD4+ or CD8+ T cells sorted from blood, obtained in a trial of the OX40 agonist ivuxolimab. The CDR3 here is CASSRRDRVYEQYF. The CDR3 DNA follows: TGTGCCAGCAGCCGCCGGGACAGGGTTTACGAGCAGTACTTC.